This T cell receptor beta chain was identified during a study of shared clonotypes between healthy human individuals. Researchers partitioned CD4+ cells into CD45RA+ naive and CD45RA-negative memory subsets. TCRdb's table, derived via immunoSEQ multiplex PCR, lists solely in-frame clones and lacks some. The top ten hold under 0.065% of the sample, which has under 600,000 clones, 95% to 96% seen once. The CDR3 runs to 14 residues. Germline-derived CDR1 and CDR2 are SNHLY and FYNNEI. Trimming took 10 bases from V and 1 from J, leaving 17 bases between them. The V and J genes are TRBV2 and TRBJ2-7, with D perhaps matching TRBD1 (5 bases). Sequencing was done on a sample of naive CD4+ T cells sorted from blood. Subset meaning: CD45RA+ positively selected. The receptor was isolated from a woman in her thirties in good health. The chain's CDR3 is CATQPQGASYEQYF. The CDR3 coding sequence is TGTGCCACCCAACCGCAGGGCGCATCCTACGAGCAGTACTTC.